This T cell receptor beta chain was obtained from a study of blood T cell repertoires in COVID-19. Clones were read by immunoSEQ multiplex PCR, and TCRdb kept only the in-frame ones, dropping some. The table has 200,000 to 250,000 clones, roughly 83% seen once. The germline V gene has CDR1 MDHEN and CDR2 SYDVKM. V shed 8 bases, J shed 5 bases, and the junction held 6 bases outside the gene matches. The CDR3 contains 13 residues. The receptor was isolated from a woman aged 45-65 years with acute or convalescent COVID-19. The chain uses TRBV28 and TRBJ1-2, with 9 bases lining up with TRBD1. What was sequenced was peripheral blood. The DNA of the CDR3 is TGTGCCAGCGCCCTACAGGGGGCTTATGGCTACACCTTC. This gives the protein CASALQGAYGYTF.